A single sample gave rise to the 26 T cell receptor beta chains below, sequenced in a study of cytomegalovirus exposure and HLA in healthy donors. The PCR made use of 60 Vbeta and 13 Jbeta primers. Generated by immunoSEQ multiplex PCR, the TCRdb table keeps only in-frame clones and is missing some. Of more than 90,000 clones listed, approximately 85% are singletons. Sequencing input: PBMCs. The receptors originated from a man aged 25 to 40 in good health and CMV-seronegative.

The rearrangement links TRBV4-1 to TRBJ1-4; D unclear. Germline CDR1 reads MGHRA; CDR2 reads YSYEKL. The CDR3 totals 18 residues. V dropped 1 base and J dropped 0 bases, with 15 bases sitting between them. CDR3 sequence reads: CASSQVLRGIATNEKLFF. The CDR3 coding sequence is TGCGCCAGCAGCCAAGTCCTCCGCGGGATTGCAACTAATGAAAAACTGTTTTTT.

V is TRBV11-3 and J is TRBJ2-5; 8 bases are a match to TRBD1. CDR1 and CDR2 from the germline V gene are SGHNT and YENEEA. The CDR3 is 15 amino acids. V gave up 5 bases and J gave up 2 bases; unmatched junction bases: 7. CDR3 in DNA: TGTGCCAGCAGCCCGACAGGGGCAGCTCAAGAGACCCAGTACTTC. It is translated as CASSPTGAAQETQYF.

This clone was seen only once. The chain combines TRBV7-2 with TRBJ2-5, with D perhaps matching TRBD2 (5 bases). The CDR3 is made up of 13 amino acids. CDR1 is SGHTA, CDR2 FQGNSA, per germline. V was shortened by 5 bases and J by 5 bases, with 12 bases between the two germline ends. The CDR3: CASSPAVRETQYF. The CDR3, as DNA: TGTGCCAGCAGCCCAGCGGTGAGGGAGACCCAGTACTTC.

The chain is built from TRBV28 and TRBJ1-4, with D maybe TRBD1 (6 bases). The V end was cut by 5 bases, the J end by 5 bases, with 15 bases between. The CDR3 extends over 15 amino acids. Germline assignment: CDR1 MDHEN and CDR2 SYDVKM. In DNA form, the CDR3 reads TGTGCCAGCAGTACTCAATCAGGGGCCAATGAAAAACTGTTTTTT. This codes for CASSTQSGANEKLFF. The full variable domain, its missing parts supplied by reference TRBV28 and TRBJ1-4, is DVKVTQSSRYLVKRTGEKVFLECVQDMDHENMFWYRQDPGLGLRLIYFSYDVKMKEKGDIPEGYSVSREKKERFSLILESASTNQTSMYLCASSTQSGANEKLFFGSGTQLSVL.

Comment on this clone: This sample also contains other DNA sequences that code for the same CDR3. The chain recombines TRBV5-1 with TRBJ1-1, with D uncertain. The CDR3 length is 13 residues. V was cut by 3 bases and J by 8 bases, with 14 bases left in between. Per the germline V gene, CDR1 is SGHRS and CDR2 is YFSETQ. The CDR3 DNA is TGCGCCAGCAGCTCAATCGGTTCCCCCGAAGCTTTCTTT. Amino acids: CASSSIGSPEAFF.

CDR3: CASTLLDSLWTQYF. The CDR3, as DNA: TGTGCCAGCACCCTCCTGGACAGCCTTTGGACCCAGTACTTC. V is TRBV7-8 and J is TRBJ2-5, with D maybe TRBD1 (6 bases). Germline-derived CDR1 and CDR2 are SGHVS and FQNEAQ. Trimming shortened V by 7 bases and J by 7 bases, and 19 bases separated the two germline ends. CDR3 length equals 14 residues. The whole variable domain, filled in from reference TRBV7-8 and TRBJ2-5, reads GAGVSQSPRYKVAKRGQDVALRCDPISGHVSLFWYQQALGQGPEFLTYFQNEAQLDKSGLPSDRFFAERPEGSVSTLKIQRTQQEDSAVYLCASTLLDSLWTQYFGPGTRLLVL.

The chain uses TRBV5-4 and TRBJ2-3; 7 nucleotides align to TRBD1. The CDR3 runs to 19 residues. Germline V CDR1 and CDR2: SGHNT, YYREEE (reference sequence). Losses at the gene ends were 4 bases for V and 2 bases for J; bases not matched to a gene: 19. The CDR3 DNA reads as TGTGCCAGCAGCCCCGGGACAGAACTCTCCTTGAGGATCACAGATACGCAGTATTTT. Its protein product is CASSPGTELSLRITDTQYF. The entire variable domain, with the rest obtained from reference TRBV5-4 and TRBJ2-3, is as follows: ETGVTQSPTHLIKTRGQQVTLRCSSQSGHNTVSWYQQALGQGPQFIFQYYREEENGRGNFPPRFSGLQFPNYSSELNVNALELDDSALYLCASSPGTELSLRITDTQYFGPGTRLTVL.

This rearrangement joins TRBV25-1 to TRBJ1-6; D remains unclear. The CDR3 has 13 residues. Germline CDR1 and CDR2: MGHDK and SYGVNS. Trimming shortened V by 8 bases and J by 0 bases, and 5 bases separated the two germline ends. This CDR3 is CASGDSYNSPLHF. CDR3 nucleotide sequence: TGTGCCAGCGGAGACTCCTATAATTCACCCCTCCACTTT.

J is TRBJ2-2 and V is TRBV30; 11 nucleotides line up with TRBD2. V dropped 0 bases and J dropped 4; count of bases not matched to a gene: 7. Per germline, CDR1 GTSNPN and CDR2 SVGIG (reference sequence). There are 17 residues in the CDR3. The CDR3 protein is CAWSVVAGGPGTGELFF. The CDR3 bases are TGTGCCTGGAGTGTGGTAGCGGGAGGGCCGGGCACCGGGGAGCTGTTTTTT. Full variable domain (outside the CDR3, taken from reference TRBV30 and TRBJ2-2): SQTIHQWPATLVQPVGSPLSLECTVEGTSNPNLYWYRQAAGRGLQLLFYSVGIGQISSEVPQNLSASRPQDRQFILSSKKLLLSDSGFYLCAWSVVAGGPGTGELFFGEGSRLTVL.

This clone was recorded a few times. The chain links TRBV5-6 to TRBJ1-5, with D uncertain. Germline values: CDR1 SGHDT, CDR2 YYEEEE. V was cut by 0 bases and J by 6 bases, with 13 bases left in between. The CDR3 is 15 residues long. CDR3: CASSLGVVAGQPQHF. The CDR3 bases are TGTGCCAGCAGCTTGGGCGTAGTTGCAGGTCAGCCCCAGCATTTT.

The chain employs TRBV5-4 and TRBJ2-5; 13 bases are a match to TRBD2. This CDR3 has 16 residues. Germline CDR1 is SGHNT and CDR2 is YYREEE (reference sequence). V was pared by 4 bases and J by 3 bases, with 6 bases of the junction left unmatched. CDR3 sequence (DNA): TGTGCCAGCAGCCGGGAAGGGACTAGCGGGGAAGAGACCCAGTACTTC. Encoded protein: CASSREGTSGEETQYF. Full variable domain (rest looked up from reference TRBV5-4 and TRBJ2-5): ETGVTQSPTHLIKTRGQQVTLRCSSQSGHNTVSWYQQALGQGPQFIFQYYREEENGRGNFPPRFSGLQFPNYSSELNVNALELDDSALYLCASSREGTSGEETQYFGPGTRLLVL.

The chain carries TRBV4-1 and TRBJ1-5; the D gene is possibly TRBD1 (5 bases). The V gene's germline CDR1 is MGHRA and CDR2 YSYEKL. Trimming cost V 3 bases and J 2 bases, with 11 bases left between them. CDR3 length: 15 amino acids. The CDR3 region is CASSQTAFGNQPQHF. The CDR3 DNA follows: TGCGCCAGCAGCCAGACAGCGTTTGGCAATCAGCCCCAGCATTTT.

This clone appeared once. The V call is TRBV27, the J call TRBJ1-1; tentatively, D is TRBD1 (5 bases). Germline CDR1 reads MNHEY; CDR2 reads SMNVEV (reference sequence). Trimming took 3 bases from V and 8 from J, leaving 13 bases between them. The CDR3 spans 13 residues. CDR3 sequence: CASSFRPGPEAFF. In DNA form, the CDR3 reads TGTGCCAGCAGTTTCCGCCCAGGGCCCGAAGCTTTCTTT.

The chain recombines TRBV10-3 with TRBJ2-6, with D perhaps TRBD2 (5 bases). Germline loops: CDR1 ENHRY, CDR2 SYGVKD. The CDR3 loop spans 16 amino acids. V was pared by 10 bases and J by 0 bases, with 16 bases between. CDR3 DNA sequence: TGTGCCACCCACCCGGGGATTAACTCTGGGGCCAACGTCCTGACTTTC. Its translation: CATHPGINSGANVLTF.

This rearrangement joins TRBV27 to TRBJ2-6, with D uncertain. This CDR3 is built from 15 residues. With 6 bases removed from V and 0 bases from J, the gap between germline ends came to 9 bases. CDR1 and CDR2 (germline): MNHEY, SMNVEV (reference sequence). This chain's CDR3 is CASRVRSSGANVLTF. The CDR3 nucleotides read TGTGCCAGCAGGGTCCGGAGCTCTGGGGCCAACGTCCTGACTTTC. Supplemented by reference TRBV27 and TRBJ2-6, the full variable domain reads EAQVTQNPRYLITVTGKKLTVTCSQNMNHEYMSWYRQDPGLGLRQIYYSMNVEVTDKGDVPEGYKVSRKEKRNFPLILESPSPNQTSLYFCASRVRSSGANVLTFGAGSRLTVL.

The rearrangement uses TRBV7-9 and TRBJ1-1; 8 positions match TRBD1. With V trimmed by 5 bases and J by 2 bases, 13 bases remained unmatched. The CDR3 contains 17 residues. Germline CDR1 is SEHNR and CDR2 is FQNEAQ (reference sequence). The CDR3 DNA sequence: TGTGCCAGCAGCACCCTACCGGGCAGGGGGCATAACACTGAAGCTTTCTTT. It specifies CASSTLPGRGHNTEAFF.

V gene TRBV30 combines with J gene TRBJ2-3, with 15 positions matching TRBD2. The trim removed 8 bases at V and 5 bases at J, leaving 11 bases unmatched. There are 16 residues in the CDR3. Germline CDR1 and CDR2: GTSNPN and SVGIG (reference sequence). The chain's CDR3 is CAGGQGLAGGGDTQYF. In nucleotides, the CDR3 is TGTGCCGGGGGACAGGGACTAGCGGGAGGAGGAGATACGCAGTATTTT.

This sequence joins TRBV7-3 and TRBJ1-6, with 9 bases fitting TRBD1. The CDR3 spans 14 residues. V was clipped by 2 bases and J by 9 bases; unmatched bases: 2. Germline values: CDR1 SGHTA, CDR2 FQGTGA. The CDR3 DNA reads TGTGCCAGCAGCTTAGGACAGGGGAGTTCACCCCTCCACTTT. It encodes CASSLGQGSSPLHF.

The chain links TRBV2 to TRBJ2-7; D possibly corresponds to TRBD1 (5 bases). CDR1 is SNHLY, CDR2 FYNNEI, per germline. The CDR3 has 17 amino acids. The ends were cut back, 0 bases at V and 2 bases at J, with 17 bases in the middle. CDR3 nucleotide sequence: TGTGCCAGCAGTGAAGCGATAAGGCGGACACCTACCTACGAGCAGTACTTC. Amino acids: CASSEAIRRTPTYEQYF. The full variable domain, its missing parts supplied by reference TRBV2 and TRBJ2-7, is EPEVTQTPSHQVTQMGQEVILRCVPISNHLYFYWYRQILGQKVEFLVSFYNNEISEKSEIFDDQFSVERPDGSNFTLKIRSTKLEDSAMYFCASSEAIRRTPTYEQYFGPGTRLTVT.

This clone was counted once. The chain joins TRBV9 to TRBJ1-3; 9 nucleotides match TRBD1. V gave up 4 bases and J gave up 4 bases; unmatched junction bases: 12. Germline CDR1 SGDLS, CDR2 YYNGEE. This CDR3 is built from 17 residues. Here the CDR3 reads CASSPSGGTGSGNTIYF. The CDR3 bases are TGTGCCAGCAGCCCCTCAGGAGGGACAGGGAGCGGAAACACCATATATTTT.

This clone was recorded once. This chain joins TRBV4-1 and TRBJ2-1; 12 nucleotides agree with TRBD2. The V segment lost 4 bases and the J segment 7 bases; nucleotides outside the gene matches: 5. In germline, CDR1 is MGHRA, CDR2 YSYEKL. This CDR3 region has 15 residues. The CDR3 bases are TGCGCCAGCAGCCGATCCGGGACTAGCGGGAATGAGCAGTTCTTC. Its protein product is CASSRSGTSGNEQFF.

This chain links TRBV9 with TRBJ1-1, with D possibly TRBD1 on 6 matching bases. Germline V CDR1 and CDR2: SGDLS, YYNGEE. The CDR3 sequence is 13 residues long. V lost 0 bases and J 5 bases, leaving 8 bases between the germline ends. CDR3 sequence: CASSVGRGTEAFF. CDR3 in DNA: TGTGCCAGCAGCGTAGGAAGGGGGACTGAAGCTTTCTTT.

The chain has TRBV4-1 and TRBJ2-2, with 8 bases aligning to TRBD2. Losses at the gene ends were 5 bases for V and 4 bases for J; bases not matched to a gene: 12. The germline gives CDR1 MGHRA, CDR2 YSYEKL. The length of the CDR3 is 17 residues. As DNA, the CDR3 is TGCGCCAGCAGCTTCACTAGCGGCCTGTTGTCCACCGGGGAGCTGTTTTTT. Translating gives CASSFTSGLLSTGELFF.

This clone was counted a few times. This chain uses TRBV4-3 with TRBJ2-3; tentative D call: TRBD2 (7 bases). This CDR3 is built from 17 residues. Germline V CDR1 and CDR2: LGHNA, YSLEER. Trimming removed 0 bases from V and 4 bases from J, with 17 bases in between. CDR3 coding DNA: TGCGCCAGCAGCCAAGAGGGGGCGGGAGTTGAGGCAGATACGCAGTATTTT. Its translation: CASSQEGAGVEADTQYF.

About this clone: One end of the junction is discordant with germline, which a read error may explain. The V and J genes are TRBV6-1 and TRBJ2-4; tentatively, D is TRBD2 (5 bases). CDR3 length equals 13 residues. Germline assignment: CDR1 MNHNS and CDR2 SASEGT. The CDR3 DNA follows: TGTGCCTGCAGGAGGCTTGACAAAAACATTCAGTACTTC. Protein: CACRRLDKNIQYF.

The chain carries TRBV25-1 and TRBJ2-6; tentatively, D is TRBD1 (6 bases). Germline V lookup: CDR1 MGHDK, CDR2 SYGVNS. CDR3 length: 16 residues. Trimming pared 5 bases from V and 0 bases from J, leaving 11 bases between. CDR3 sequence reads: CASSSTGTSGANVLTF. CDR3 coding DNA: TGTGCCAGCAGTAGCACAGGGACCTCTGGGGCCAACGTCCTGACTTTC.